This T cell receptor beta chain was recorded in a study of cytomegalovirus exposure and HLA in healthy donors. Looking at the study overall: As released early, the data held 65 million to 90 million unique TCRs from HLA-typed donors. Whole-study results and caveats: It was likely that a cluster of highly shared sequence variants was a sequencing artifact.

Remarks on this clone: The antigen remains undetermined.

The PCR ran on 60 Vbeta and 13 Jbeta primers. The protocol was immunoSEQ multiplex PCR, while the TCRdb copy is restricted to in-frame clones and leaves out a portion. This sample yields 160,000 or so clones, of which about four fifths are seen a single time; roughly 4.9% belongs to the top ten. Trimming removed 7 bases from V and 4 bases from J; junction bases left unmatched: 1. Germline-derived CDR1 and CDR2 are MDHEN and SYDVKM. This CDR3 contains 11 residues. Sequencing was carried out using PBMCs. The chain carries TRBV28 and TRBJ2-7, with 7 bases fitting TRBD1. The receptor comes from a woman aged 18-29 years in good health and CMV-seropositive. Written as DNA, the CDR3 is TGTGCCAGCAACAGGGGATACGAGCAGTACTTC. Its protein is CASNRGYEQYF.